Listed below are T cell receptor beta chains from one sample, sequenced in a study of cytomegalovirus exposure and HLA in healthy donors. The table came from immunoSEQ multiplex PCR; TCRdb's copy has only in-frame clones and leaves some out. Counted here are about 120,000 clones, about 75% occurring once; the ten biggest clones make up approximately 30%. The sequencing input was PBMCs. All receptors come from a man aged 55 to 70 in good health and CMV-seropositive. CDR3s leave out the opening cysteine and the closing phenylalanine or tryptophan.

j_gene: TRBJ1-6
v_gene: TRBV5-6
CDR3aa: ASSFDRRNSPLH

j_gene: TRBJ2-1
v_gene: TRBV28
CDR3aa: ASSPGAGGPDEQF

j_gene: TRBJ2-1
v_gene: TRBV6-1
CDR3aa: ASNPLAGGYNEQF

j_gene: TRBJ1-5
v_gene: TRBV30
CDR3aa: AANRLSDSNQPQH

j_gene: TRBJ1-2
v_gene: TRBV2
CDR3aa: ASAMGQTNYGYT

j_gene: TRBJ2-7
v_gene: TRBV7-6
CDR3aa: ASSPGGGRSPYEQY

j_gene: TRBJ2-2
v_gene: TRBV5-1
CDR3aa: ASSLGQGSGELF

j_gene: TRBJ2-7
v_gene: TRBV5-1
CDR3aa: ASRTAGTGGGEQY

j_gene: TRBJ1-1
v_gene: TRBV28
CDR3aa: ASSFPGNGEAF

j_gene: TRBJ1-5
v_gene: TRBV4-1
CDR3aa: ASSPYFVHENNQPQH

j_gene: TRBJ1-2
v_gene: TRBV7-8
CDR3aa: ASSLKTPFSYGYT

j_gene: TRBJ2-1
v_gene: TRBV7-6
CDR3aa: ASSLGRASGYNEQF

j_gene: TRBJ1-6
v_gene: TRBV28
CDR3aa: ASRNLLTNLEGTPLH

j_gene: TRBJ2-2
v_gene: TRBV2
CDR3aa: ASGSSGGASGELF

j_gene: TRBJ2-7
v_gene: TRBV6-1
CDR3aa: ASSEALAGSYEQY

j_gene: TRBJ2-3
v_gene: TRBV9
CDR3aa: ASSVGSGKGTDTQY

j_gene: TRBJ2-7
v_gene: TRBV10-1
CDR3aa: ASSLRDRADEQY

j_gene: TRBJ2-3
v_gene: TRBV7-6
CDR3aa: ASSLRSPAGTTTDTQY

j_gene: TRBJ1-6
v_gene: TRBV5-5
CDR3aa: ASSSGTDYNSPLH

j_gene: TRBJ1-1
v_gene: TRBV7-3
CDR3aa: ASSSPRQILNTEAF

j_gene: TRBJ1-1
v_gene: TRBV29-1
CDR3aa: SVDRAEAF

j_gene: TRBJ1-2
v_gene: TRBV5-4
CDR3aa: ASSPALQGGYT

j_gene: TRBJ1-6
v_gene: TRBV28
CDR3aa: ASSLGAPYEDNSPLH

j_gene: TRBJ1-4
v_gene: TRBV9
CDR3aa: ASSVGVANEKLF

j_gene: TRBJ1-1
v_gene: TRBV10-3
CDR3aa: AIRGQGANTEAF

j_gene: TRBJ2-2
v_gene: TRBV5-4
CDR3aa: ASSPSGRSGELF

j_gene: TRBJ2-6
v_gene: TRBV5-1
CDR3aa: ASRQSTSGANVLT

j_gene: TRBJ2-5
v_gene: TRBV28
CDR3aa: ASSPTGREKTQY

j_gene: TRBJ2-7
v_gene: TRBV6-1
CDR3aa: ASSVETGPNEQY

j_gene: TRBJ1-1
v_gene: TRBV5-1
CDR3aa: ASSLGPRGAEAF

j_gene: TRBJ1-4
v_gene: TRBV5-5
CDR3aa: ASSLAGNEKLF

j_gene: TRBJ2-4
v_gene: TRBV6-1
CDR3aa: ASSEFPLAGGNIQY

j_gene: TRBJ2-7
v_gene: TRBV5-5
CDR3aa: ASSSNYEQY

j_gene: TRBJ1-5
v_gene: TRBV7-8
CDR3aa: ASSLALGAQPQH

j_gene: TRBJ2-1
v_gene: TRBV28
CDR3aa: ASSSGQGLYNEQF

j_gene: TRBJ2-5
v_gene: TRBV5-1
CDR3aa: ASSLGGQGAETQY

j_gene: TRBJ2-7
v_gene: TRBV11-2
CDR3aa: ASRSWGQSSYEQY